This T cell receptor (beta chain) emerged from a study of cytomegalovirus exposure and HLA in healthy donors. The CDR3 contains 17 residues. J lost 3 bases, V lost 1 base, and 9 bases had no gene match. From germline, CDR1 is MNHNS and CDR2 SASEGT. PCR was performed using 60 Vbeta and 13 Jbeta primers. Profiling relied on immunoSEQ multiplex PCR, and the TCRdb table lists in-frame clones only, not all of them. This repertoire shows about 170,000 clones, roughly 67% found once; its top ten account for 5.4%. The chain combines TRBV6-1 with TRBJ2-7; 10 positions match TRBD2. This TCR was sampled from a young woman in good health and CMV-seropositive. Sequenced sample: PBMCs. CDR3 sequence reads: CASSEELASGGDYEQYF. CDR3 sequence (DNA): TGTGCCAGCAGTGAAGAATTGGCTAGCGGGGGAGACTACGAGCAGTACTTC.